The clone carrying this T cell receptor beta chain was observed a few times. Its specificity is not known. Unique molecular identifiers were added to individual cDNA molecules. TCRdb independently ran MiXCR on the 5' RACE reads; one entry per CDR3 protein. In the table there are over 95,000 distinct CDR3 sequences, roughly 17% of which are singletons. These data originate in a study of early T cells in non-severe SARS-CoV-2 infection. The wider study: Chains from this unsorted whole-blood bulk RNA could not be paired.

General study results and limits: There was a bias toward anti-spike CD8 responses in VDJdb matching, which missed private and CD4 specificities.

Sequencing was done on a sample of whole blood. The sequence was obtained from an adult who was a healthcare worker with PCR-confirmed SARS-CoV-2 infection or an uninfected control (not recorded which).

CDR3 protein: CASSPGLDTDTQYF. CDR3 coding DNA: TGTGCCAGCTCACCCGGACTAGATACCGATACGCAGTATTTT. The chain joins TRBV18 to TRBJ2-3, with 7 bases matching TRBD2. The CDR3 covers 14 residues. Germline V gene lookup returns CDR1 KGHSH and CDR2 LQKENI. V lost 3 bases and J lost 6; bases outside the gene matches: 6.